These T cell receptor beta chains were read from a single sample in a study of patients and donors after allogeneic stem cell transplantation. TCRdb re-called the RT-PCR reads with MiXCR, one entry per CDR3 protein. The table shows over 800 distinct CDR3 sequences, with 35% to 45% occurring only once. The specimen sequenced was blood, either unsorted or a sorted T cell fraction (not recorded which). These receptors all come from a human donor who was either an allogeneic HSCT recipient or a stem cell or donor lymphocyte infusion donor (not recorded which). It is not recorded whose cells these are; they may come from a transplant donor. The CDR3 runs from the conserved cysteine through the conserved F or W. Each record gives: J gene, D gene, clone size, CDR3 length, V gene, CDR3 protein, CDR3 DNA. A D gene is named only where the DNA matches it firmly. Not every row has a clone size; where given, it reads once, few, many or a size class.

>TRBJ2-7|.|.|12|TRBV5-6
CASRRWPSEQYF
TGTGCCAGCAGGAGGTGGCCTTCCGAGCAGTACTTC
>TRBJ2-1|TRBD2|.|15|TRBV12-3/TRBV12-4
CASSRRLAGEHEQFF
TGTGCCAGCAGTCGACGACTAGCGGGAGAGCATGAGCAGTTCTTC
>TRBJ2-1|.|.|11|TRBV11-2
CASRRVYEQFF
TGTGCCAGCAGGAGGGTGTATGAGCAGTTCTTC
>TRBJ2-1|.|large|13|TRBV7-2
CASSTRSYNEQFF
TGTGCCAGCAGCACCCGGTCTTACAATGAGCAGTTCTTC
>TRBJ2-1|.|.|12|TRBV28
CASSFSYNEQFF
TGTGCCAGCAGTTTCTCCTACAATGAGCAGTTCTTC
>TRBJ2-7|.|few|10|TRBV24-1
CATSHYEQYF
TGTGCCACCAGCCACTACGAGCAGTACTTC
>TRBJ1-2|.|few|15|TRBV5-1
CASSLEQSHDYGYTF
TGCGCCAGCAGCTTGGAACAATCTCACGACTATGGCTACACCTTC
>TRBJ2-1|.|.|14|TRBV5-1
CASSLGSSYNEQFF
TGCGCCAGCAGCTTGGGGAGCTCCTACAATGAGCAGTTCTTC
>TRBJ2-3|.|.|14|TRBV7-3
CASSFSIGTDTQYF
TGTGCCAGCAGCTTTTCGATTGGGACAGATACGCAGTATTTT
>TRBJ2-7|.|large|11|TRBV5-6
CASSGLYEQYF
TGTGCCAGCAGCGGCCTGTACGAGCAGTACTTC
>TRBJ2-7|TRBD2|few|14|TRBV3-1
CASSPAGDSYEQYF
TGTGCCAGCAGCCCAGCGGGGGACTCCTACGAGCAGTACTTC
>TRBJ2-6|.|.|12|TRBV28
CASLSGANVLTF
TGTGCCAGCCTCTCAGGGGCCAACGTCCTGACTTTC
>TRBJ1-1|TRBD1|.|17|TRBV6-5
CASSRALTGGGGTEAFF
TGTGCCAGCAGCCGAGCTTTGACAGGGGGCGGGGGCACTGAAGCTTTCTTT
>TRBJ2-5|.|few|13|TRBV7-2
CASSSDSGGIQYF
TGTGCCAGCAGCTCGGACAGTGGGGGCATCCAGTACTTC
>TRBJ2-5|.|.|15|TRBV7-2
CASSPTRVLKETQYF
TGTGCCAGCAGCCCAACCAGGGTTCTAAAAGAGACCCAGTACTTC
>TRBJ2-2|.|.|12|TRBV5-1
CASGGGPGELFF
TGCGCCAGCGGCGGAGGCCCCGGGGAGCTGTTTTTT
>TRBJ2-1|.|few|11|TRBV19
CASSRYNEQFF
TGTGCCAGTAGTAGGTACAATGAGCAGTTCTTC
>TRBJ2-1|TRBD2|.|15|TRBV20-1
CSAASGSRIGNEQFF
TGCAGTGCCGCGAGCGGGAGCCGGATTGGGAATGAGCAGTTCTTC
>TRBJ1-1|.|.|12|TRBV7-9
CASSSERSEAFF
TGTGCCAGCAGCTCAGAACGGTCTGAAGCTTTCTTT
>TRBJ2-3|.|.|16|TRBV28
CASTEVRGSSTDTQYF
TGTGCCAGCACGGAGGTCCGGGGTAGCAGCACAGATACGCAGTATTTT
>TRBJ2-7|.|.|11|TRBV28
CASSFYSEQYF
TGTGCCAGCAGTTTCTACTCCGAGCAGTACTTC
>TRBJ2-1|.|few|13|TRBV7-9
CASSRTDYNEQFF
TGTGCCAGCAGCCGTACGGACTACAATGAGCAGTTCTTC
>TRBJ1-2|TRBD1|.|13|TRBV6-6
CASRDRANYGYTF
TGTGCCAGCAGGGACAGGGCGAACTATGGCTACACCTTC